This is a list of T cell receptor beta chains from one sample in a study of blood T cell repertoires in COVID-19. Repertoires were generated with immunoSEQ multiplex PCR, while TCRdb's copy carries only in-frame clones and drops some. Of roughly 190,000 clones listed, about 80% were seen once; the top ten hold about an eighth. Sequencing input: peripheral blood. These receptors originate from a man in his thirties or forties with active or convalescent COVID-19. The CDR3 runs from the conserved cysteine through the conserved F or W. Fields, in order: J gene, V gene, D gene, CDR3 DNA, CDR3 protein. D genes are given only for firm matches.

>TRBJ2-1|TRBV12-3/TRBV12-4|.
TGTGCCAGCAGCCCGTGGGCGAATGAGCAGTTCTTC
CASSPWANEQFF
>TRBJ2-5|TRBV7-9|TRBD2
TGTGCCAGCAGCTTAAATATCGGGAGGAAGGAGACCCAGTACTTC
CASSLNIGRKETQYF
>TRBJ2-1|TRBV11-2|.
TGTGCCACCTTAAGAACAGGATACTCCTACAATGAGCAGTTCTTC
CATLRTGYSYNEQFF
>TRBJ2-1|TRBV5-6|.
TGTGCCAGCAGCTTTTTACAGGGTTTTGCTCCGGATGAGCAGTTCTTC
CASSFLQGFAPDEQFF
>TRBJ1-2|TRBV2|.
TGTGCCACCCGGGGGGACTTAGATGGCTACACCTTC
CATRGDLDGYTF
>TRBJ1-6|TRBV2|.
TGTGCCAGCAGTGTGCGGGAATTAAATTCACCCCTCCACTTT
CASSVRELNSPLHF
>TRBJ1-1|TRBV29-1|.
TGCAGCGCCGAGTCGGGGGAATCCGAGGGTGATCTCTTT
CSAESGESEGDLF
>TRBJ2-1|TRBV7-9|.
TGTGCCAGCAGCCCGCGGTCAGCGGGCACCTACAATGAGCAGTTCTTC
CASSPRSAGTYNEQFF
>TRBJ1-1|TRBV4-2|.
TGTGCCAGCAGCCAAGTGCTCGGGGGCACTGAAGCTTTCTTT
CASSQVLGGTEAFF
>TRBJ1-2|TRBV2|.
TGTGCCAGCAGCGCCGCAGGGGACGGCTATGGCTACACCTTC
CASSAAGDGYGYTF
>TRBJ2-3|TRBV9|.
TGTGCCAGCAGCGGGGGCGGGGTAAGCACAGATACGCAGTATTTT
CASSGGGVSTDTQYF
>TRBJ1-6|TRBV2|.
TGTGCCAGCCGGGGGTATAATTCGCCCCTCCACTTT
CASRGYNSPLHF
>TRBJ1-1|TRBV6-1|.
TGTGCCAGCAGTGATCCGGGGAAAAACACTGAAGCTTTCTTT
CASSDPGKNTEAFF
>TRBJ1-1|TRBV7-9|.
TGTGCCAGCATGAGCCCGGGGGTGAACACTGAAGCTTTCTTT
CASMSPGVNTEAFF
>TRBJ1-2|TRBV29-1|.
TGCAGCGTTCCCCGTACAGCCTATGGCTACACCTTC
CSVPRTAYGYTF
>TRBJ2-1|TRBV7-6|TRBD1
TGTGCCAGCAGCGAACTACAGGGGGGCACCTACAATGAGCAGTTCTTC
CASSELQGGTYNEQFF
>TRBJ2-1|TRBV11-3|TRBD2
TGTGCCAGCACCCTGGGACTAGCGGGAACCGATGAGCAGTTCTTC
CASTLGLAGTDEQFF
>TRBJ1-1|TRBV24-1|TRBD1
TGTGCCACCAGTCGTGGGGACAGGGTAGGCACTGAAGCTTTCTTT
CATSRGDRVGTEAFF
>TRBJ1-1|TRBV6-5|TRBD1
TGTGCCAGCAGTCTTTTTCAGGGGGCCTCTGAAGCTTTCTTT
CASSLFQGASEAFF
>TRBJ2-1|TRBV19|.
TGTGCCAGTAGTTTCGGGGGGCCCTACAATGAGCAGTTCTTC
CASSFGGPYNEQFF
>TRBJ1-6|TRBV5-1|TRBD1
TGCGCCAGCAGCTTGTGGGACAGTATAAATTCACCCCTCCACTTT
CASSLWDSINSPLHF
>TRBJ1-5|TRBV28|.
TGTGCCAGCAGTTTAGACAGTAGGGATCAGCCCCAGCATTTT
CASSLDSRDQPQHF
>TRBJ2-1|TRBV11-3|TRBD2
TGTGCCAGCAGCTCTCCTAGCGGAGGGTACTCCCTCGACAATGAGCAGTTCTTC
CASSSPSGGYSLDNEQFF
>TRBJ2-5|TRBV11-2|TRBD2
TGTGCCAGCAGCTCCGTCGGTACAAGGCTAGCGGGGGAGACCCAGTACTTC
CASSSVGTRLAGETQYF
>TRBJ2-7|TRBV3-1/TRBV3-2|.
TGTGCCACCGAGGCGGGAACCAACTACGAGCAGTACTTC
CATEAGTNYEQYF
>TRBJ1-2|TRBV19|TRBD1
TGTGCCAGTAGTATAGGGGACAGTTGGGCTGGGGGCTACACCTTC
CASSIGDSWAGGYTF